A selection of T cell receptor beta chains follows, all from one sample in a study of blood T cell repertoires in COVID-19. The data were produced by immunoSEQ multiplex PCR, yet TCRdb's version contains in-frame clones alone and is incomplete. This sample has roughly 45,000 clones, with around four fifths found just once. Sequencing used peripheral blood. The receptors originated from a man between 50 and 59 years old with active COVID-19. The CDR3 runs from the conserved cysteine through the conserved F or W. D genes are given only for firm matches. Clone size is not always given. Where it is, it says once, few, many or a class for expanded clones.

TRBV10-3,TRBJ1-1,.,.,CAISESLGEEAFF,TGTGCCATCAGTGAGTCCCTGGGAGAAGAAGCTTTCTTT
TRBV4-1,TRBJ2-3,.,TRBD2,CASSEAGTSGRRDTQYF,TGCGCCAGCAGCGAGGCCGGGACTAGCGGGAGGAGAGATACGCAGTATTTT
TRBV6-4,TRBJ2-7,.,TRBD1,CASSASPGQTYEQYF,TGTGCCAGCAGTGCTTCGCCGGGACAGACCTACGAGCAGTACTTC
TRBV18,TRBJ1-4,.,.,CASSPAGSGRGEKLFF,TGTGCCAGCTCACCGGCCGGTTCCGGGCGAGGGGAAAAACTGTTTTTT
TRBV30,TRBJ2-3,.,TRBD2,CAWSDAGGPGSTDTQYF,TGTGCCTGGAGTGACGCGGGAGGGCCTGGAAGCACAGATACGCAGTATTTT
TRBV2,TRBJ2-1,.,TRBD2,CASSVVAGEGEQFF,TGTGCCAGCAGTGTTGTAGCGGGAGAAGGAGAGCAGTTCTTC
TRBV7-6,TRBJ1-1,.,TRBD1,CASSDPGQGNTEAFF,TGTGCCAGCAGCGATCCGGGACAGGGGAACACTGAAGCTTTCTTT
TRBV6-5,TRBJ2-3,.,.,CASSSGFTQYF,TGTGCCAGCAGTTCGGGGTTTACGCAGTATTTT
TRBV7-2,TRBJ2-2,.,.,CASSGGLGVGGELFF,TGTGCCAGCTCCGGGGGACTTGGGGTAGGAGGGGAGCTGTTTTTT
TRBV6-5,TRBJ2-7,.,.,CASRENYEQYF,TGTGCCAGCCGGGAGAATTACGAGCAGTACTTC
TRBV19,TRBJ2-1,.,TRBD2,CASRDLAGALDEQFF,TGTGCCAGTAGGGACCTAGCGGGAGCTTTGGATGAGCAGTTCTTC
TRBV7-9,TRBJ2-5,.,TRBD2,CASIPAGGVFETQYF,TGTGCCAGCATCCCTGCGGGGGGAGTATTCGAGACCCAGTACTTC
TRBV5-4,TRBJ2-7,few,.,CASSPRGSAYEQYF,TGTGCCAGCAGCCCCAGGGGTTCAGCCTACGAGCAGTACTTC
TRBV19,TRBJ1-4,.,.,CASSGGTLGAEKLFF,TGTGCCAGTAGTGGAGGGACGCTTGGGGCCGAAAAACTGTTTTTT
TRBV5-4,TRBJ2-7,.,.,CASSSIRGISYEQYF,TGTGCCAGCAGCTCCATCAGGGGTATATCCTACGAGCAGTACTTC
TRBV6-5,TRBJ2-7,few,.,CASSYDQRYEQYF,TGTGCCAGCAGTTATGATCAGCGCTACGAGCAGTACTTC
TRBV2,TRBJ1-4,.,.,CASSLGDTPWVEKLFF,TGTGCCAGCAGTCTGGGGGACACCCCATGGGTTGAAAAACTGTTTTTT
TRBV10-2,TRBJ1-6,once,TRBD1,CASSQTGIFKNSPLHF,TGCGCCAGCAGTCAGACAGGGATCTTTAAAAATTCACCCCTCCACTTT
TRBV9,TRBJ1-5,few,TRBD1,CASSAGTGVGQPQHF,TGTGCCAGCAGCGCCGGGACAGGGGTGGGGCAGCCCCAGCATTTT
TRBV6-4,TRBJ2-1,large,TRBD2,CASSDALAGYNEQFF,TGTGCCAGCAGTGACGCTCTAGCGGGGTACAATGAGCAGTTCTTC
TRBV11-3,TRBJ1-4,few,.,CASSLAPGRGEKLFF,TGTGCCAGCAGCTTAGCGCCAGGGAGGGGCGAAAAACTGTTTTTT
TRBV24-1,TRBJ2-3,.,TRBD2,CATSDAPGLAGGPPDTQYF,TGTGCCACCAGTGATGCCCCGGGACTAGCGGGGGGGCCCCCAGATACGCAGTATTTT
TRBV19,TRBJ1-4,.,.,CASSIDRAGYATNEKLFF,TGTGCCAGTAGTATAGATCGGGCAGGGTATGCAACTAATGAAAAACTGTTTTTT
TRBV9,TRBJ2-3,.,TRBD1,CASSRAADRVSDTQYF,TGTGCCAGCAGCCGGGCCGCTGACAGGGTGTCAGATACGCAGTATTTT
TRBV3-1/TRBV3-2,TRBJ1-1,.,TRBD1,CASSQTGTGNTEAFF,TGTGCCAGCAGCCAAACCGGGACAGGTAACACTGAAGCTTTCTTT
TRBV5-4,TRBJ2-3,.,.,CASSDGRGLRRDTQYF,TGTGCCAGCAGCGACGGGCGAGGACTCCGAAGGGATACGCAGTATTTT
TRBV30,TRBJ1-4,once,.,CAWSPGEKLFF,TGTGCCTGGAGTCCAGGTGAAAAACTGTTTTTT
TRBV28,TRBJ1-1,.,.,CASTLAGANTEAFF,TGTGCCAGCACTCTGGCAGGGGCCAACACTGAAGCTTTCTTT
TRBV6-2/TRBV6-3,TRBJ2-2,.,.,CASSFFTPGTTGELFF,TGTGCCAGCAGTTTTTTTACCCCCGGGACTACCGGGGAGCTGTTTTTT
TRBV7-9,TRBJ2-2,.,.,CASAQANTGELFF,TGTGCCAGTGCGCAGGCGAACACCGGGGAGCTGTTTTTT
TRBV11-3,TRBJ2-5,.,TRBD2,CASSLGGGRETQYF,TGTGCCAGCAGCTTGGGCGGGGGGCGAGAGACCCAGTACTTC
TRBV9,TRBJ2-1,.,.,CASRNGGWTENNEQFF,TGTGCCAGCAGGAATGGGGGGTGGACGGAAAACAATGAGCAGTTCTTC
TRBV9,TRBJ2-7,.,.,CASSVRESYEQYF,TGTGCCAGCAGCGTGCGGGAATCCTACGAGCAGTACTTC
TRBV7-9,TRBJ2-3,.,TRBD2,CASRPGTSVTDTQYF,TGTGCCAGCAGACCCGGGACTAGCGTGACAGATACGCAGTATTTT
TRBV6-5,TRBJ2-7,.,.,CASRPRGGEQYF,TGTGCCAGCAGACCTAGGGGTGGCGAGCAGTACTTC
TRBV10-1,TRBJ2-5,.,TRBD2,CAINLSGGETQYF,TGCGCCATCAACCTTAGCGGGGGAGAGACCCAGTACTTC
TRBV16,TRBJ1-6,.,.,CASSGGVNSPLHF,TGTGCCAGCAGCGGGGGGGTAAATTCACCCCTCCACTTT
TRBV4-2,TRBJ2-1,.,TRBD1,CASSRPGTGGHNEQFF,TGTGCCAGCAGCCGGCCCGGGACAGGGGGCCACAATGAGCAGTTCTTC
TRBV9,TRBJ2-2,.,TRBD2,CASSPTSGGASGELFF,TGTGCCAGCAGCCCCACTAGCGGGGGGGCCTCCGGGGAGCTGTTTTTT
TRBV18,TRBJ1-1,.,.,CASSPVQGNTEAFF,TGTGCCAGCTCACCAGTTCAGGGAAACACTGAAGCTTTCTTT
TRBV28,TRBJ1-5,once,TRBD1,CASSVTGGNRINQPQHF,TGTGCCAGCAGTGTTACAGGGGGCAATAGAATCAATCAGCCCCAGCATTTT
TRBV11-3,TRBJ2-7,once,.,CASSRRHAPSYEQYF,TGTGCCAGCAGCCGAAGACACGCGCCCTCCTACGAGCAGTACTTC
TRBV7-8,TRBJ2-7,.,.,CASSSSALGEQYF,TGTGCCAGCAGCTCTAGCGCTCTAGGGGAGCAGTACTTC